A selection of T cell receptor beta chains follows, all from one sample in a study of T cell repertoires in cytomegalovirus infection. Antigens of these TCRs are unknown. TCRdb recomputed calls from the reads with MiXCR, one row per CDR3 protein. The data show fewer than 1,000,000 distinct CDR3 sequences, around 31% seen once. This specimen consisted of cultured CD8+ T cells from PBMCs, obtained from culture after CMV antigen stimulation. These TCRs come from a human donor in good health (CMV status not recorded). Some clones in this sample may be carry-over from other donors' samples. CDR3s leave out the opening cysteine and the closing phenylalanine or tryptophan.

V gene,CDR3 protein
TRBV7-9,ASSSTMVDIQY
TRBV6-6,ASRPRGLVPQH
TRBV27,ASSPLGAGAQVTQY
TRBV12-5,ASGLVGGGNTEAF
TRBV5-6,ASRTGRWINYGYT
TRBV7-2,ASSLVGESTEAF
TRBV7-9,ASSPRPSSGGKYNEQF
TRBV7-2,ASSLLGVVNEKLF
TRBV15,ATSIDRGKQPQH
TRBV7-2,ASSPRVAGLAGYT
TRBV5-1,ASSYEGQGAYDEKLF
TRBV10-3,AMKTSGGNKEQF
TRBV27,ASSLWGRGPGTQY
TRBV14,ASSQVAGLDEQF
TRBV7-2,ASSLAGGRNYEQY
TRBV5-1,ASSLDRDRGPLSGANVLT
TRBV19,ASSLRRELETQY
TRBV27,ASSLSPHHIGHSGNTIY
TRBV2,ASSGRPGYGYT
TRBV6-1,ASRSDRGNQPQH
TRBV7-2,ASSLNRLSGLNVNEQF
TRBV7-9,ASSIDRALA
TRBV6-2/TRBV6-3,ASSLTLANTEAF
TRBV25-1,ASSLASFDEQF
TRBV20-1,SARPLRSNQPQH
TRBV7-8,ASSPDGFNQPQH
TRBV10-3,AISERTSGVTDTQY
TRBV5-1,ASSLSGGRYEQF
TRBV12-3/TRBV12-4,ASSLGTFYGYT
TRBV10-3,AISVWTGVTEAF
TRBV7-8,ASSTSRVQF
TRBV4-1,ASSQDLGGIETQY
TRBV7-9,ASSRTLGGQFSGANVLT
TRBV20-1,SANLDDSYEQY
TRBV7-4,ADLRGDSNQPQH
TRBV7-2,ASSLKVGGEQY
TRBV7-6,ASSRLGDPYEQY
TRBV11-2,ASSLPLATSGERDTQY
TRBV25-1,ASQAETQY
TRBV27,ASSPTGINYGYT
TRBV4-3,ASSQDGAVIDQPQH
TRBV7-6,ASSSSVGTEAF